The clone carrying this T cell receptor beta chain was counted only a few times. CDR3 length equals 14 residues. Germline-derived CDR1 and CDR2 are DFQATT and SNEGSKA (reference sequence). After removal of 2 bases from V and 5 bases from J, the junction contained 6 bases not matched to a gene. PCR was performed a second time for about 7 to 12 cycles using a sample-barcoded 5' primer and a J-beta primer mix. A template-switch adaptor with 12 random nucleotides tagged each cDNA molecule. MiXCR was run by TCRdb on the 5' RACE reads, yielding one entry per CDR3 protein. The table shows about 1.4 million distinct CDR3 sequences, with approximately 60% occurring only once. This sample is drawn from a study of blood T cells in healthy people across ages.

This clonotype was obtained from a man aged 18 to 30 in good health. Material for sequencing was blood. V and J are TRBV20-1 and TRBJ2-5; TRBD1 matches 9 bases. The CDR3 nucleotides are TGCAGTGCTAGATCGGGACAGGGTTGGGAGACCCAGTACTTC. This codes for CSARSGQGWETQYF.